The rows below give T cell receptor beta chains drawn from one sample of a study of PD-L1 blockade in urothelial cancer. Libraries were prepared by immunoSEQ multiplex PCR; TCRdb keeps only in-frame clonotypes and omits some of them. The profile shows around 63,000 clones, approximately 80% of them singletons. Material: PBMCs, obtained around atezolizumab (anti-PD-L1) treatment. The source of these receptors is a man between 65 and 80 years old with urothelial cancer. CDR3s include the opening cysteine and the closing phenylalanine or tryptophan. The order of the fields is CDR3 DNA, CDR3 protein, V gene, J gene, clone size, D gene. The D gene is left open where the match is weak. For some rows the clone size is stated as once, few or many, or as a class when expanded; others skip it.

CDR3nt: TGTGCCAGTAGGAGAGGGACAGGGATGTTATACACTGAAGCTTTCTTT; CDR3aa: CASRRGTGMLYTEAFF; v_gene: TRBV19; j_gene: TRBJ1-1; abundance: NA; d_gene: TRBD1
CDR3nt: TGCGCCAGCAGCTTGGATCCGGGAGTCTACGAGCAGTACTTC; CDR3aa: CASSLDPGVYEQYF; v_gene: TRBV5-1; j_gene: TRBJ2-7; abundance: many; d_gene: NA
CDR3nt: TGTGCCATCAGTGAGGGGGAGAAACTAGCGGGAAATTATTTAGAGACCCAGTACTTC; CDR3aa: CAISEGEKLAGNYLETQYF; v_gene: TRBV10-3; j_gene: TRBJ2-5; abundance: NA; d_gene: TRBD2
CDR3nt: TGCAGCGGTACAGAACAAGAGACCCAGTACTTC; CDR3aa: CSGTEQETQYF; v_gene: TRBV20-1; j_gene: TRBJ2-5; abundance: NA; d_gene: NA
CDR3nt: TGTGCCAGCAGCGTAGCCGGGACAGGTGTCCCCCTTCAAGAGACCCAGTACTTC; CDR3aa: CASSVAGTGVPLQETQYF; v_gene: TRBV9; j_gene: TRBJ2-5; abundance: NA; d_gene: TRBD1
CDR3nt: TGTGCCAGCAGCACAACCGAACAGGGTTTACCGTACTTC; CDR3aa: CASSTTEQGLPYF; v_gene: TRBV7-9; j_gene: TRBJ2-4; abundance: NA; d_gene: NA
CDR3nt: TGTGCCAGCAGCCCCGGGGGAGGAAACACCATATATTTT; CDR3aa: CASSPGGGNTIYF; v_gene: TRBV7-9; j_gene: TRBJ1-3; abundance: NA; d_gene: NA
CDR3nt: TGTGCCAGCAGCCCCAGCGGCAATCAGCCCCAGCATTTT; CDR3aa: CASSPSGNQPQHF; v_gene: TRBV7-9; j_gene: TRBJ1-5; abundance: NA; d_gene: NA
CDR3nt: TGTGCCAGCAGCTTGGGGGAGCGGCGAGAAGCCGGGGAGCTGTTTTTT; CDR3aa: CASSLGERREAGELFF; v_gene: TRBV5-4; j_gene: TRBJ2-2; abundance: NA; d_gene: NA
CDR3nt: TGTGCCAGCTCGACGGGTGGTTCACCCCTCCACTTT; CDR3aa: CASSTGGSPLHF; v_gene: TRBV25-1; j_gene: TRBJ1-6; abundance: NA; d_gene: NA
CDR3nt: TGTGCCAGCAGCTTAGGTCGGGGGGCACGGACAGATACGCAGTATTTT; CDR3aa: CASSLGRGARTDTQYF; v_gene: TRBV7-8; j_gene: TRBJ2-3; abundance: NA; d_gene: NA
CDR3nt: TGCGCCAGCAGCCAAGGTCAGGGGAGCACAGATACGCAGTATTTT; CDR3aa: CASSQGQGSTDTQYF; v_gene: TRBV4-3; j_gene: TRBJ2-3; abundance: NA; d_gene: NA
CDR3nt: TGTGCCAGTAGTCCCGACAGGAATCAGCCCCAGCATTTT; CDR3aa: CASSPDRNQPQHF; v_gene: TRBV19; j_gene: TRBJ1-5; abundance: NA; d_gene: NA
CDR3nt: TGTGCCATCAGTGAGACTAGCGGGACCGTGACCCAGTACTTC; CDR3aa: CAISETSGTVTQYF; v_gene: TRBV10-3; j_gene: TRBJ2-5; abundance: NA; d_gene: TRBD2
CDR3nt: TGTGCCAGCAGCTTAAGCGGGAGCTCCTACAATGAGCAGTTCTTC; CDR3aa: CASSLSGSSYNEQFF; v_gene: TRBV2; j_gene: TRBJ2-1; abundance: NA; d_gene: TRBD2
CDR3nt: TGTGCCTGGCGGAGAGGGATGAACACTGAAGCTTTCTTT; CDR3aa: CAWRRGMNTEAFF; v_gene: TRBV30; j_gene: TRBJ1-1; abundance: NA; d_gene: NA
CDR3nt: TGTGCCAGCTCACTTTTCGTAGCGGGCTCCTACAATGAGCAGTTCTTC; CDR3aa: CASSLFVAGSYNEQFF; v_gene: TRBV18; j_gene: TRBJ2-1; abundance: NA; d_gene: TRBD2
CDR3nt: TGTGCCAGCACACTGGAACTAGGGAATGAGCAGTTCTTC; CDR3aa: CASTLELGNEQFF; v_gene: TRBV2; j_gene: TRBJ2-1; abundance: NA; d_gene: NA
CDR3nt: TGTGCCAGCAGCTTCGGGGACACTGAAGCTTTCTTT; CDR3aa: CASSFGDTEAFF; v_gene: TRBV7-9; j_gene: TRBJ1-1; abundance: few; d_gene: NA
CDR3nt: TGTGCCAGCAGCAACAGGGGGCTGGGAGCTTTCTTT; CDR3aa: CASSNRGLGAFF; v_gene: TRBV5-1; j_gene: TRBJ1-1; abundance: once; d_gene: TRBD1
CDR3nt: TGCGCCAGCAGCCCTAGCGGGAAAGGAGAAAAGTTCTTC; CDR3aa: CASSPSGKGEKFF; v_gene: TRBV4-3; j_gene: TRBJ2-1; abundance: NA; d_gene: TRBD2
CDR3nt: TGTGCCAGTAGTATGTTGGGGAGTAGCAATCAGCCCCAGCATTTT; CDR3aa: CASSMLGSSNQPQHF; v_gene: TRBV19; j_gene: TRBJ1-5; abundance: NA; d_gene: NA
CDR3nt: TGTGCCAGCAGCTTTAGCCGACAGGGTGAGACTTATGGCTACACCTTC; CDR3aa: CASSFSRQGETYGYTF; v_gene: TRBV11-2; j_gene: TRBJ1-2; abundance: NA; d_gene: TRBD1
CDR3nt: TGTGCCAGCAGCATCGACGACAGGTCGGGACCCACAGATACGCAGTATTTT; CDR3aa: CASSIDDRSGPTDTQYF; v_gene: TRBV5-5; j_gene: TRBJ2-3; abundance: NA; d_gene: NA
CDR3nt: TGTGCCAGCAGGCCGACTAGCGGGAGCTACAATGAGCAGTTCTTC; CDR3aa: CASRPTSGSYNEQFF; v_gene: TRBV4-2; j_gene: TRBJ2-1; abundance: NA; d_gene: TRBD2
CDR3nt: TGCGCCAGCAGCTTGGCCCTAGCCGGAGGATCCGACGAGCAGTACTTC; CDR3aa: CASSLALAGGSDEQYF; v_gene: TRBV5-1; j_gene: TRBJ2-7; abundance: NA; d_gene: NA
CDR3nt: TGTGCCAGCAGTTTATCCCCTATACAGGTTTTCAACGAAAAACTGTTTTTT; CDR3aa: CASSLSPIQVFNEKLFF; v_gene: TRBV27; j_gene: TRBJ1-4; abundance: NA; d_gene: NA
CDR3nt: TGTGCCAGCAGTAGCACGGGACAGAGGTACATTCAGTACTTC; CDR3aa: CASSSTGQRYIQYF; v_gene: TRBV2; j_gene: TRBJ2-4; abundance: NA; d_gene: TRBD1
CDR3nt: TGTGCCAGCAGCGTGGGACTACAGTCTGGAAACACCATATATTTT; CDR3aa: CASSVGLQSGNTIYF; v_gene: TRBV5-4; j_gene: TRBJ1-3; abundance: NA; d_gene: NA
CDR3nt: TGTGCCAGCATGGAGCGGGAGGGGTGGACAGATACGCAGTATTTT; CDR3aa: CASMEREGWTDTQYF; v_gene: TRBV28; j_gene: TRBJ2-3; abundance: NA; d_gene: TRBD2
CDR3nt: TGTGCCAGCTCACCAAAGGGGCAGCCGTACGAGCAGTACTTC; CDR3aa: CASSPKGQPYEQYF; v_gene: TRBV18; j_gene: TRBJ2-7; abundance: NA; d_gene: NA
CDR3nt: TGCAGCGTGGGGGAGGAAAGGGACGCTTTCTTT; CDR3aa: CSVGEERDAFF; v_gene: TRBV29-1; j_gene: TRBJ1-1; abundance: once; d_gene: NA
CDR3nt: TGCGCCAGCAGCACAAGTTCGGGGGGCTATGAGCAGTTCTTC; CDR3aa: CASSTSSGGYEQFF; v_gene: TRBV4-3; j_gene: TRBJ2-1; abundance: NA; d_gene: NA
CDR3nt: TGTGCCAGCAGCTTGAGGGGGCTGGAGCAGTTCTTC; CDR3aa: CASSLRGLEQFF; v_gene: TRBV5-4; j_gene: TRBJ2-1; abundance: NA; d_gene: TRBD1
CDR3nt: TGTGCCATCGGAAGGCGGGAGGCCCCGGGCGAGCAGTACTTC; CDR3aa: CAIGRREAPGEQYF; v_gene: TRBV10-3; j_gene: TRBJ2-7; abundance: NA; d_gene: TRBD2
CDR3nt: TGTGCCAGCTCACCCGGGACGGGAGTTTCCTACGAGCAGTACTTC; CDR3aa: CASSPGTGVSYEQYF; v_gene: TRBV2; j_gene: TRBJ2-7; abundance: NA; d_gene: NA
CDR3nt: TGCGCCACCCTGGGGGGCGGGAGGGCCGGGGAGCTGTTTTTT; CDR3aa: CATLGGGRAGELFF; v_gene: TRBV10-2; j_gene: TRBJ2-2; abundance: NA; d_gene: TRBD2
CDR3nt: TGTGCCAGCATATATAAGCGTTCCTACAATGAGCAGTTCTTC; CDR3aa: CASIYKRSYNEQFF; v_gene: TRBV28; j_gene: TRBJ2-1; abundance: NA; d_gene: NA
CDR3nt: TGTGCCAGCAGCTTGGGTCTAGCGGGAATCACCGGGGAGCTGTTTTTT; CDR3aa: CASSLGLAGITGELFF; v_gene: TRBV5-6; j_gene: TRBJ2-2; abundance: NA; d_gene: TRBD2
CDR3nt: TGTGCCAGCAGCCAAGTTGAGGGGGCCAAGTACTTC; CDR3aa: CASSQVEGAKYF; v_gene: TRBV4-2; j_gene: TRBJ2-7; abundance: NA; d_gene: TRBD1
CDR3nt: TGTGCCACCAGCAAAGGGACCGGGAGCGGGGAGCTGTTTTTT; CDR3aa: CATSKGTGSGELFF; v_gene: TRBV15; j_gene: TRBJ2-2; abundance: few; d_gene: NA
CDR3nt: TGCGCCAGCAGCTTGGATCGCGGTCAGCCCCAGCATTTT; CDR3aa: CASSLDRGQPQHF; v_gene: TRBV5-1; j_gene: TRBJ1-5; abundance: NA; d_gene: NA
CDR3nt: TGTGCCAGTAGGGATTTACAGGGGGCTTCTGGAAACACCATATATTTT; CDR3aa: CASRDLQGASGNTIYF; v_gene: TRBV19; j_gene: TRBJ1-3; abundance: NA; d_gene: TRBD1
CDR3nt: TGTGCCAGCCGATACCTGACAGGGAATGAGCAGTTCTTC; CDR3aa: CASRYLTGNEQFF; v_gene: TRBV19; j_gene: TRBJ2-1; abundance: NA; d_gene: TRBD1
CDR3nt: TGTGCCAGCAGCTTGTACTACGAGCAGTACTTC; CDR3aa: CASSLYYEQYF; v_gene: TRBV7-2; j_gene: TRBJ2-7; abundance: few; d_gene: NA
CDR3nt: TGTGCCAGCAGGAGGGCGGGAGAGGGGGATACGCAGTATTTT; CDR3aa: CASRRAGEGDTQYF; v_gene: TRBV27; j_gene: TRBJ2-3; abundance: NA; d_gene: TRBD2
CDR3nt: TGTGCCAGCAGTTTAATGGGCTACTCCTACGAGCAGTACTTC; CDR3aa: CASSLMGYSYEQYF; v_gene: TRBV27; j_gene: TRBJ2-7; abundance: NA; d_gene: NA
CDR3nt: TGTGCCAGCAGCTTAACAATAGAGCAGCCCCAGCATTTT; CDR3aa: CASSLTIEQPQHF; v_gene: TRBV7-3; j_gene: TRBJ1-5; abundance: NA; d_gene: NA
CDR3nt: TGTGCCAGCAAAAGGGCTCCTAGTGGAACTAGCAGAGGCACAGATACGCAGTATTTT; CDR3aa: CASKRAPSGTSRGTDTQYF; v_gene: TRBV2; j_gene: TRBJ2-3; abundance: once; d_gene: NA
CDR3nt: TGTGCCACCTCGTGGAGTACCGGTGTCAACGAGCAGTACTTC; CDR3aa: CATSWSTGVNEQYF; v_gene: TRBV11-2; j_gene: TRBJ2-7; abundance: NA; d_gene: NA
CDR3nt: TGTGCCAGCAGCGCGGGACAGGGCTTTTCGGGAGGCTACACCTTC; CDR3aa: CASSAGQGFSGGYTF; v_gene: TRBV9; j_gene: TRBJ1-2; abundance: NA; d_gene: TRBD1
CDR3nt: TGTGCCAGCAGCTTGGACAGCAGCAGCGGGGAGCTGTTTTTT; CDR3aa: CASSLDSSSGELFF; v_gene: TRBV5-4; j_gene: TRBJ2-2; abundance: NA; d_gene: NA
CDR3nt: TGTGCCATCAGTCAAGCGGGGGTTAGCAATCAGCCCCAGCATTTT; CDR3aa: CAISQAGVSNQPQHF; v_gene: TRBV10-3; j_gene: TRBJ1-5; abundance: NA; d_gene: NA